This TCR beta chain was recovered during a study of blood T cell repertoires in COVID-19. Study at large: T cells, B-cell-depleted T cells, or PBMCs provided the cDNA or gDNA that served as material.

Measured with immunoSEQ multiplex PCR; TCRdb has only the in-frame clones, and not every one. The top ten hold less than 20% of the sample, which has roughly 180,000 clones, approximately 81% seen once. Participants came from around 25 US areas, aged roughly 18 to 89 years. Participants' reported clinical history set cohort assignment. Symptom resolution, clearance, or two negative PCRs marked donors in Cohort 3 as recovered. The V gene's germline CDR1 is SGHRS and CDR2 YFSETQ. The germline V and J ends were trimmed by 4 bases and 6 bases, with 16 bases remaining between them. This CDR3 spans 14 amino acids.

The TCR sequence derives from a man aged 55 to 69 who had recovered from COVID-19. This chain links TRBV5-1 with TRBJ2-5; D might be TRBD1 (5 bases). Sequenced sample: PBMCs or T cells enriched from blood (not recorded which). DNA for the CDR3: TGCGCCAGCAGCCCGCGTACAGGAGAGAAGACCCAGTACTTC. It encodes CASSPRTGEKTQYF. Full variable domain (rest looked up from reference TRBV5-1 and TRBJ2-5): KAGVTQTPRYLIKTRGQQVTLSCSPISGHRSVSWYQQTPGQGLQFLFEYFSETQRNKGNFPGRFSGRQFSNSRSEMNVSTLELGDSALYLCASSPRTGEKTQYFGPGTRLLVL.